This T cell receptor beta chain is from a study of early T cells in non-severe SARS-CoV-2 infection. The CDR3 is 14 amino acids. The V gene's germline CDR1 is DFQATT and CDR2 SNEGSKA (reference sequence). V trimming: 3 bases; J trimming: 2 bases; junction bases outside the gene matches: 2. TCRdb re-derived calls from the 5' RACE reads in MiXCR, one entry per CDR3 protein. The profile shows about 90,000 distinct CDR3 sequences, 9.5% to 15% of them singletons. This specimen was whole blood, taken at baseline. The clonotype was recovered from an adult who was a healthcare worker with PCR-confirmed SARS-CoV-2 infection or an uninfected control (not recorded which). The chain combines TRBV20-1 with TRBJ2-2; TRBD2 aligns across 8 bases. The chain's CDR3 is CSASGGANTGELFF. DNA for the CDR3: TGCAGTGCTAGCGGGGGGGCCAACACCGGGGAGCTGTTTTTT.